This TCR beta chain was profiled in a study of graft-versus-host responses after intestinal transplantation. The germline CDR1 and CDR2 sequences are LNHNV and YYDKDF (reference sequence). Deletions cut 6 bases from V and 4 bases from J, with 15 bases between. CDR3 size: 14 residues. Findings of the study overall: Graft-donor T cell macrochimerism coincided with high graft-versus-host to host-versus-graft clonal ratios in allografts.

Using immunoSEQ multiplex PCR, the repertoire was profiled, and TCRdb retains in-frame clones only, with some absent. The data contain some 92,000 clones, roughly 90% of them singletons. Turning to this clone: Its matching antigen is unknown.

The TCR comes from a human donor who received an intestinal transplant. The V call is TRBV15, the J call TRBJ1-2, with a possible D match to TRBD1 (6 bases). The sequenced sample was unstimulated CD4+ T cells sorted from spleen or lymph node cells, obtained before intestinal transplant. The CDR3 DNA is TGTGCCACCAGGCGGGACACTGGGAGCTATGGCTACACCTTC. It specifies CATRRDTGSYGYTF.